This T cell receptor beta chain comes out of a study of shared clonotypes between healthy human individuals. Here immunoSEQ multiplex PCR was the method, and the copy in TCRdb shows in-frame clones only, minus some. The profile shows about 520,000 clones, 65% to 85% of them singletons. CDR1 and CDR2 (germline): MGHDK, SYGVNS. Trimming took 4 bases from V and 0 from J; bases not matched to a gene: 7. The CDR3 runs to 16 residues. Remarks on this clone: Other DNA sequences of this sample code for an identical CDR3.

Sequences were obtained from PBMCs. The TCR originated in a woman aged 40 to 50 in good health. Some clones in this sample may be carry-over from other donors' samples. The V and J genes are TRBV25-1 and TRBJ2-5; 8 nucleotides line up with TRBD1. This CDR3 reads CASSVAGTGYQETQYF. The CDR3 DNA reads TGTGCCAGCAGTGTAGCCGGGACAGGATACCAAGAGACCCAGTACTTC.